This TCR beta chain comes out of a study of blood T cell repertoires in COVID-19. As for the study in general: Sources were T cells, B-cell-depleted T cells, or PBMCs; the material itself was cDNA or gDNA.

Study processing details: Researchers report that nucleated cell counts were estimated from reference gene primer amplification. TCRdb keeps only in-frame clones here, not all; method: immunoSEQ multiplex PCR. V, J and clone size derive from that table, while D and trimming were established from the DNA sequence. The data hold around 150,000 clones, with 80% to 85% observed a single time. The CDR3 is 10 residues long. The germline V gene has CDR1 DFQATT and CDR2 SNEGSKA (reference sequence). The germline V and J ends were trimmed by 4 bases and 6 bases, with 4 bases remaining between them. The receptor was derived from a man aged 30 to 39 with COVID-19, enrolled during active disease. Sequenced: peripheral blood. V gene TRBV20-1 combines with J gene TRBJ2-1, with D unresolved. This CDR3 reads CSATLNEQFF. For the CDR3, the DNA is TGCAGTGCTACTCTCAATGAGCAGTTCTTC.